The clone carrying this T cell receptor (beta chain) was counted only a few times. Its antigen remains unidentified. The CDR3 spans 16 residues. Looked up from germline, CDR1 is DFQATT and CDR2 is SNEGSKA (reference sequence). V dropped 2 bases and J dropped 5 bases, with 21 bases sitting between them. This sample was included in a study of CD8 T cells in ankylosing spondylitis. Study results and limitations: Researchers reportedly found disease-linked clones significantly enriched in matched ankylosing spondylitis synovial fluid. Made up of eight or nine highly homologous variants, a TCR beta motif appeared characteristic of ankylosing spondylitis blood. Reactive arthritis synovial fluid and blood previously showed some of these motif variants.

TCRdb re-called the 5' RACE reads through MiXCR, storing one row per CDR3 protein. The data contain hundreds of thousands of distinct CDR3 sequences, 25% to 30% of them singletons. This TCR came from a male donor with ankylosing spondylitis. The sequencing input was blood, either unsorted or a sorted T cell fraction (not recorded which). The rearrangement joins TRBV20-1 to TRBJ2-5; TRBD1 might be the D (6 bases). CDR3 sequence: CSARNIKSGVEETQYF. As DNA, the CDR3 is TGCAGTGCTAGAAATATAAAATCAGGGGTGGAGGAGACCCAGTACTTC.